This TCR beta chain is drawn from a study of blood T cell repertoires in COVID-19. Turning to the study itself: Sites across the United States, Italy and Spain contributed samples from acute and convalescent COVID-19. Sources were T cells, B-cell-depleted T cells, or PBMCs; the material itself was cDNA or gDNA.

Germline V lookup: CDR1 MNHEY, CDR2 SVGEGT. V shed 2 bases, J shed 3 bases, and the junction held 7 bases outside the gene matches. The CDR3 has 18 amino acids. In the study's own analysis: Quantification of nucleated cells was approximated via reference gene primer amplification. Generated by immunoSEQ multiplex PCR, the TCRdb table keeps only in-frame clones and is missing some. That table gives V, J and clone size, and the DNA gave D and trimming. The data contain over 45,000 clones, around 81% of them singletons. The TCR was taken from a woman older than 75 with active or convalescent COVID-19. The chain links TRBV6-2 or TRBV6-3 to TRBJ2-3, with 14 bases that match TRBD2. Sequencing was done on a sample of peripheral blood. The CDR3 region has the DNA TGTGCCAGCAGTTACCCCGGACTAGCGGGGGGAGGAACAGATACGCAGTATTTT. Protein sequence: CASSYPGLAGGGTDTQYF.